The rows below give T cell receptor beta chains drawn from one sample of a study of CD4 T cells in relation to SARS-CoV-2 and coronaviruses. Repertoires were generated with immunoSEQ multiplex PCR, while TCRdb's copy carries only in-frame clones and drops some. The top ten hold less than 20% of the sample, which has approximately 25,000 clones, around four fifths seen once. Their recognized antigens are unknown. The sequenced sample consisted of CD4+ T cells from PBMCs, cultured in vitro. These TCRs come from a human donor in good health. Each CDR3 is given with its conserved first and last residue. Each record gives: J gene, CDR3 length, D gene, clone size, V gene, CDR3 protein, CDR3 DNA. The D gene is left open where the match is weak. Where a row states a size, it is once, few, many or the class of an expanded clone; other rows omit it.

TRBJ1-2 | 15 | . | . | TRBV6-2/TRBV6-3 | CASSDQYTGLRGYTF | TGTGCCAGCAGCGACCAATATACAGGTCTGCGTGGCTACACCTTC
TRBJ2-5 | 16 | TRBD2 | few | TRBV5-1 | CASSFLSGGVQETQYF | TGCGCCAGCAGCTTCCTTAGCGGGGGGGTCCAAGAGACCCAGTACTTC
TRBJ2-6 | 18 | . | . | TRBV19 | CASRPSGGTRSGANVLTF | TGTGCCAGCCGGCCCTCTGGGGGAACCCGCTCTGGGGCCAACGTCCTGACTTTC
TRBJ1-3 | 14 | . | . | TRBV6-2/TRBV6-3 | CASSYQGPGNTIYF | TGTGCCAGCAGTTACCAGGGGCCCGGAAACACCATATATTTT
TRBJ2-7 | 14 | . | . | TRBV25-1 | CASSGHRVPYEQYF | TGTGCCAGCAGTGGGCACAGGGTCCCCTACGAGCAGTACTTC
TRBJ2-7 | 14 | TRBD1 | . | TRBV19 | CASSIGTGHNEQYF | TGTGCCAGTAGTATAGGGACAGGGCATAACGAGCAGTACTTC
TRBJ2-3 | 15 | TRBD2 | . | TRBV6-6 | CASSYSKGRGDTQYF | TGTGCCAGCAGTTACTCTAAAGGGAGGGGAGATACGCAGTATTTT
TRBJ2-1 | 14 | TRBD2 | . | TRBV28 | CASHRLAGALEQFF | TGTGCCAGCCACAGACTAGCGGGGGCCCTTGAGCAGTTCTTC
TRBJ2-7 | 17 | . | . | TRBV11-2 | CASSSLKGGLWAYEQYF | TGTGCCAGCAGCTCACTTAAAGGGGGTCTTTGGGCCTACGAGCAGTACTTC
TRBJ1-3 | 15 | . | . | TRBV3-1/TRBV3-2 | CASSQGLTSGNTIYF | TGTGCCAGCAGCCAAGGGCTCACCTCTGGAAACACCATATATTTT
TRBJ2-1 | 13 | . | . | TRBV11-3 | CASSLVGDNEQFF | TGTGCCAGCAGCTTAGTCGGAGACAATGAGCAGTTCTTC
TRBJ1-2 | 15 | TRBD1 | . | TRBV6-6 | CASRRGQGSNYGYTF | TGTGCCAGCAGACGAGGACAGGGATCGAACTATGGCTACACCTTC
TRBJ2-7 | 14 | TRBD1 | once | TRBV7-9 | CASSLGTGGNEQYF | TGTGCCAGCAGCTTAGGGACAGGGGGAAACGAGCAGTACTTC
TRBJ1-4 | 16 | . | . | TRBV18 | CASSPRTAATNEKLFF | TGTGCCAGCTCACCCCGGACGGCCGCAACTAATGAAAAACTGTTTTTT
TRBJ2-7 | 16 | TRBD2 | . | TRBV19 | CASSRIAGGSDYEQYF | TGTGCCAGTAGTAGAATAGCGGGAGGGTCGGATTACGAGCAGTACTTC
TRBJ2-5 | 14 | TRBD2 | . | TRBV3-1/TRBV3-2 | CASTGALAGETQYF | TGTGCCAGCACCGGGGCCCTAGCGGGAGAGACCCAGTACTTC
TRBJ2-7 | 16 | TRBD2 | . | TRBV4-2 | CASSQASGSESYEQYF | TGTGCCAGCAGCCAGGCTAGCGGGAGCGAATCCTACGAGCAGTACTTC
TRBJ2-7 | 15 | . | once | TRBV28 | CASSLRGISSYEQYF | TGTGCCAGCAGTTTAAGGGGAATTAGCTCCTACGAGCAGTACTTC
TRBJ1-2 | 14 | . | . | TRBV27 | CASSLGPKNYGYTF | TGTGCCAGCAGTTTGGGTCCCAAAAACTATGGCTACACCTTC
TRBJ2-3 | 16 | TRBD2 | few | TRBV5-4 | CASSSLGSGRTDTQYF | TGTGCCAGCAGCTCTTTGGGTAGCGGGCGCACAGATACGCAGTATTTT
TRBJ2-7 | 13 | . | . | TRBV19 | CASSRQEAYEQYF | TGTGCCAGTAGTCGACAGGAGGCCTACGAGCAGTACTTC
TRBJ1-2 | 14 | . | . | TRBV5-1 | CASSPPGPPYGYTF | TGCGCCAGCAGCCCACCGGGGCCCCCTTATGGCTACACCTTC
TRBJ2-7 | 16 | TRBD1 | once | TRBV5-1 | CASTPSPGQGAYEQYF | TGCGCCAGCACCCCATCTCCCGGACAGGGAGCCTACGAGCAGTACTTC
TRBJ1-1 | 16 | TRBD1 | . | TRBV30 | CAWSAGTGGLDTEAFF | TGTGCCTGGAGCGCCGGGACAGGGGGCCTCGACACTGAAGCTTTCTTT
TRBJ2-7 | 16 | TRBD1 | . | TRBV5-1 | CASSLAFGTGTYEQYF | TGCGCCAGCAGCTTGGCTTTCGGGACAGGGACTTACGAGCAGTACTTC